This T cell receptor beta chain came from a study of blood T cell repertoires in COVID-19. In the study overall: PBMCs, B-cell-depleted T cells, or T cells provided the cDNA or gDNA that made up the material.

Generated by immunoSEQ multiplex PCR, the TCRdb table keeps only in-frame clones and is missing some. Among 350,000 to 450,000 clones listed, about 89% were seen once. The receptor was derived from a woman aged 60-75 years with COVID-19, enrolled during active disease. Sequencing used peripheral blood.

The CDR3 region is CASSQVQSSFTF. CDR3 DNA sequence: TGTGCCAGCAGCCAAGTCCAGTCCTCTTTCACCTTC. This chain links TRBV3-1 (or the pseudogene TRBV3-2) with TRBJ1-2; D is uncertain. Germline loops: CDR1 LGHDT, CDR2 YNNKEL (reference sequence). The CDR3 extends over 12 amino acids. The V end lost 1 base, the J end lost 13 bases, and 13 bases lay between the germline ends.